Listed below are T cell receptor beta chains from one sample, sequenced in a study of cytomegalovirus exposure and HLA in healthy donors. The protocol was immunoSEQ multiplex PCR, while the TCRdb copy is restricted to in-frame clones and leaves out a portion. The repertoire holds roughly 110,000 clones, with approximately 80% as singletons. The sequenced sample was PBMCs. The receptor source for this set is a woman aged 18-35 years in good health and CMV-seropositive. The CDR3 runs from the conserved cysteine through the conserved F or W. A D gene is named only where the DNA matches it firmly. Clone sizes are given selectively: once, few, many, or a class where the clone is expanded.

CDR3 DNA: TGTGCCAGCTCACCATCCGGCGGGTTCTCCTACAATGAGCAGTTCTTC
CDR3 protein: CASSPSGGFSYNEQFF
J gene: TRBJ2-1
CDR3 length: 16
clone size: once
V gene: TRBV18
D gene: .

CDR3 DNA: TGTGCCAGCAGTGCCAGGGGGGCTGGAAACACCATATATTTT
CDR3 protein: CASSARGAGNTIYF
J gene: TRBJ1-3
CDR3 length: 14
clone size: .
V gene: TRBV6-1
D gene: TRBD1

CDR3 DNA: TGTGACAGCAGTTCACCGGAAGAGGGCGAGCAGTACTTC
CDR3 protein: CDSSSPEEGEQYF
J gene: TRBJ2-7
CDR3 length: 13
clone size: few
V gene: TRBV6-5
D gene: .

CDR3 DNA: TGTGCCACCAGCAGACCGCAGGGGGCTGTAGATACGCAGTATTTT
CDR3 protein: CATSRPQGAVDTQYF
J gene: TRBJ2-3
CDR3 length: 15
clone size: .
V gene: TRBV15
D gene: TRBD1

CDR3 DNA: TGTGCCAGCAGCTTCGGGGGAGCCTACGAGCAGTACTTC
CDR3 protein: CASSFGGAYEQYF
J gene: TRBJ2-7
CDR3 length: 13
clone size: .
V gene: TRBV7-8
D gene: .

CDR3 DNA: TGTGCCAGCAGCTCGATGGCTGGCACTGAAGCTTTCTTT
CDR3 protein: CASSSMAGTEAFF
J gene: TRBJ1-1
CDR3 length: 13
clone size: few
V gene: TRBV7-3
D gene: .

CDR3 DNA: TGTGCTAGTGGTTATCCGACTAGCGGATCCTACGAGCAGTACTTC
CDR3 protein: CASGYPTSGSYEQYF
J gene: TRBJ2-7
CDR3 length: 15
clone size: .
V gene: TRBV12-5
D gene: TRBD2

CDR3 DNA: TGTGCCAGCAACGTAAGGAGGAGCAATCAGCCCCAGCATTTT
CDR3 protein: CASNVRRSNQPQHF
J gene: TRBJ1-5
CDR3 length: 14
clone size: few
V gene: TRBV21-1
D gene: .

CDR3 DNA: TGTGCCAGCAGGGCCGGGACTAGCGGGAGGAATGAGCAGTTCTTC
CDR3 protein: CASRAGTSGRNEQFF
J gene: TRBJ2-1
CDR3 length: 15
clone size: .
V gene: TRBV5-4
D gene: TRBD2

CDR3 DNA: TGTGCCAGCAGCTTCCCGCCAGGCGAAAAACTGTTTTTT
CDR3 protein: CASSFPPGEKLFF
J gene: TRBJ1-4
CDR3 length: 13
clone size: .
V gene: TRBV7-3
D gene: .

CDR3 DNA: TGTGCCAGCAGCCTACAGGGGGAGAACACTGAAGCTTTCTTT
CDR3 protein: CASSLQGENTEAFF
J gene: TRBJ1-1
CDR3 length: 14
clone size: .
V gene: TRBV7-9
D gene: TRBD1

CDR3 DNA: TGCGCCAGCAGCCCCCTGGCTGCGGACAGTTCGCAGTACTTC
CDR3 protein: CASSPLAADSSQYF
J gene: TRBJ2-7
CDR3 length: 14
clone size: .
V gene: TRBV5-1
D gene: .

CDR3 DNA: TGTGCCAGCAGTGCCCACCACCTACTAGCGGCCGCCTACGAGCAGTACTTC
CDR3 protein: CASSAHHLLAAAYEQYF
J gene: TRBJ2-7
CDR3 length: 17
clone size: .
V gene: TRBV6-1
D gene: TRBD2

CDR3 DNA: TGTGCCAGCAGTTCCTATAGCGGGAGCCGGGGCGAGCAGTACTTC
CDR3 protein: CASSSYSGSRGEQYF
J gene: TRBJ2-7
CDR3 length: 15
clone size: once
V gene: TRBV27
D gene: TRBD2

CDR3 DNA: TGTGCCAGCAGCCGACAGGTTGGGTCCTACGAGCAGTACTTC
CDR3 protein: CASSRQVGSYEQYF
J gene: TRBJ2-7
CDR3 length: 14
clone size: few
V gene: TRBV7-8
D gene: .

CDR3 DNA: TGTGCCAGCAGGCCCCCAGCGGGAGAAGAGACCCAGTACTTC
CDR3 protein: CASRPPAGEETQYF
J gene: TRBJ2-5
CDR3 length: 14
clone size: .
V gene: TRBV2
D gene: TRBD2

CDR3 DNA: TGTGCCAGCTGGGGGCGGGGGACGGGAGAGCAGTACTTC
CDR3 protein: CASWGRGTGEQYF
J gene: TRBJ2-7
CDR3 length: 13
clone size: .
V gene: TRBV6-5
D gene: .

CDR3 DNA: TGTGCCAGCAGGTCCGGGACAGGGAGGGGCTACACCTTC
CDR3 protein: CASRSGTGRGYTF
J gene: TRBJ1-2
CDR3 length: 13
clone size: .
V gene: TRBV6-5
D gene: TRBD1

CDR3 DNA: TGTGCCAGCAGCTTAGTCGTTGGCGGGAATACGCAGTATTTT
CDR3 protein: CASSLVVGGNTQYF
J gene: TRBJ2-3
CDR3 length: 14
clone size: .
V gene: TRBV7-9
D gene: .

CDR3 DNA: TGTGCCAGCAGCCCCCAAACAGGGGACACCGGGGAGCTGTTTTTT
CDR3 protein: CASSPQTGDTGELFF
J gene: TRBJ2-2
CDR3 length: 15
clone size: few
V gene: TRBV7-3
D gene: TRBD1

CDR3 DNA: TGTGCCAGCAGCACCACCTCAGGGGGTAATGAAAAACTGTTTTTT
CDR3 protein: CASSTTSGGNEKLFF
J gene: TRBJ1-4
CDR3 length: 15
clone size: .
V gene: TRBV5-6
D gene: TRBD1

CDR3 DNA: TGCGCCAGCAGCTTGGGCTACACTAACGAGCAGTACTTC
CDR3 protein: CASSLGYTNEQYF
J gene: TRBJ2-7
CDR3 length: 13
clone size: .
V gene: TRBV5-1
D gene: .

CDR3 DNA: TGCGCCAGCAGCCAAGACAGAAGCGGGAGGGACAACTACGAGCAGTACTTC
CDR3 protein: CASSQDRSGRDNYEQYF
J gene: TRBJ2-7
CDR3 length: 17
clone size: .
V gene: TRBV4-1
D gene: TRBD2

CDR3 DNA: TGTGCCAGCAGCTTGGACACCAATCAGCCCCAGCATTTT
CDR3 protein: CASSLDTNQPQHF
J gene: TRBJ1-5
CDR3 length: 13
clone size: .
V gene: TRBV11-1
D gene: .

CDR3 DNA: TGTGCCACCAGCAGAGATTTGGAGAATTCACCCCTCCACTTT
CDR3 protein: CATSRDLENSPLHF
J gene: TRBJ1-6
CDR3 length: 14
clone size: few
V gene: TRBV15
D gene: .

CDR3 DNA: TGTGCCAGCATGGGGACTATCAACACCGGGGAGCTGTTTTTT
CDR3 protein: CASMGTINTGELFF
J gene: TRBJ2-2
CDR3 length: 14
clone size: .
V gene: TRBV2
D gene: TRBD2

CDR3 DNA: TGTGCCAGCAGCTTAGGGGGACAGGGCTACGAGCAGTACTTC
CDR3 protein: CASSLGGQGYEQYF
J gene: TRBJ2-7
CDR3 length: 14
clone size: .
V gene: TRBV7-2
D gene: TRBD1

CDR3 DNA: TGTGCCAGCTCACTTACCGGGACTCCGCAAGAGACCCAGTACTTC
CDR3 protein: CASSLTGTPQETQYF
J gene: TRBJ2-5
CDR3 length: 15
clone size: .
V gene: TRBV18
D gene: .

CDR3 DNA: TGTGCCAGCAGTTCTCCCGGGACAGGGGGCCCCTACGAGCAGTACTTC
CDR3 protein: CASSSPGTGGPYEQYF
J gene: TRBJ2-7
CDR3 length: 16
clone size: .
V gene: TRBV6-5
D gene: TRBD1

CDR3 DNA: TGTGCCTGGAGGGGAGAGAAGGAACGCACAGATACGCAGTATTTT
CDR3 protein: CAWRGEKERTDTQYF
J gene: TRBJ2-3
CDR3 length: 15
clone size: .
V gene: TRBV30
D gene: .

CDR3 DNA: TGCGCCAGCAGCTTGGTCCAGGCCCAAGAGACCCAGTACTTC
CDR3 protein: CASSLVQAQETQYF
J gene: TRBJ2-5
CDR3 length: 14
clone size: .
V gene: TRBV5-1
D gene: .

CDR3 DNA: TGTGCCAGCAGTCTCGACGCGGGAGCGGGTGGCAATGAGCAGTTCTTC
CDR3 protein: CASSLDAGAGGNEQFF
J gene: TRBJ2-1
CDR3 length: 16
clone size: .
V gene: TRBV6-6
D gene: TRBD2

CDR3 DNA: TGCGCCAGCAGCTTGGCAGCTAGCGGATTAAATGAGCAGTTCTTC
CDR3 protein: CASSLAASGLNEQFF
J gene: TRBJ2-1
CDR3 length: 15
clone size: .
V gene: TRBV5-1
D gene: TRBD2

CDR3 DNA: TGTGCCAGCAGGGCACAGGGGGCGGATGGCTACACCTTC
CDR3 protein: CASRAQGADGYTF
J gene: TRBJ1-2
CDR3 length: 13
clone size: few
V gene: TRBV5-6
D gene: TRBD1

CDR3 DNA: TGCGCCAGCAGCCGCTCGACAGGGGTGGGCTACACCTTC
CDR3 protein: CASSRSTGVGYTF
J gene: TRBJ1-2
CDR3 length: 13
clone size: once
V gene: TRBV4-1
D gene: TRBD1

CDR3 DNA: TGTGCCAGCAGCTTGACTCTGGGGGCGAATAGAGGCTACACCTTC
CDR3 protein: CASSLTLGANRGYTF
J gene: TRBJ1-2
CDR3 length: 15
clone size: few
V gene: TRBV5-4
D gene: .

CDR3 DNA: TGTGCCAGCAGCTTAGGAGTCACAGGTGGGGGCATCTATGGCTACACCTTC
CDR3 protein: CASSLGVTGGGIYGYTF
J gene: TRBJ1-2
CDR3 length: 17
clone size: .
V gene: TRBV7-9
D gene: .

CDR3 DNA: TGCGCCAGCAGTCAATCGAGCACCCCAACTAATGAAAAACTGTTTTTT
CDR3 protein: CASSQSSTPTNEKLFF
J gene: TRBJ1-4
CDR3 length: 16
clone size: once
V gene: TRBV23-1
D gene: .

CDR3 DNA: TGTGCCAGCAGTGACACATGGCATCAGAACTATGGCTACACCTTC
CDR3 protein: CASSDTWHQNYGYTF
J gene: TRBJ1-2
CDR3 length: 15
clone size: .
V gene: TRBV6-6
D gene: .

CDR3 DNA: TGTGCTAGTGGCCCCTTTGCGGAGGAGGAGCAGTACTTC
CDR3 protein: CASGPFAEEEQYF
J gene: TRBJ2-7
CDR3 length: 13
clone size: once
V gene: TRBV12-5
D gene: .

CDR3 DNA: TGCGCCAGCAGCTCCGCCGGGACAGGGACCTACGAGCAGTACTTC
CDR3 protein: CASSSAGTGTYEQYF
J gene: TRBJ2-7
CDR3 length: 15
clone size: few
V gene: TRBV5-1
D gene: TRBD1

CDR3 DNA: TGCGCCAGCAGCCAATCTAGTACTTCCTACGAGCAGTACTTC
CDR3 protein: CASSQSSTSYEQYF
J gene: TRBJ2-7
CDR3 length: 14
clone size: .
V gene: TRBV4-1
D gene: .

CDR3 DNA: TGCGCCAGCAGCCAAACGCTCGGAGAGACCCAGTACTTC
CDR3 protein: CASSQTLGETQYF
J gene: TRBJ2-5
CDR3 length: 13
clone size: .
V gene: TRBV4-1
D gene: .

CDR3 DNA: TGTGCCAGCAGCGCGTCGGTGTTTACTCAGCCCCAGCATTTT
CDR3 protein: CASSASVFTQPQHF
J gene: TRBJ1-5
CDR3 length: 14
clone size: .
V gene: TRBV6-6
D gene: .

CDR3 DNA: TGTGCCTGGAGGAGGGCCTACGAGCAGTACTTC
CDR3 protein: CAWRRAYEQYF
J gene: TRBJ2-7
CDR3 length: 11
clone size: .
V gene: TRBV30
D gene: .

CDR3 DNA: TGTGCCAGCACCAAACTAGCGGGAGGGATCTCCACAGATACGCAGTATTTT
CDR3 protein: CASTKLAGGISTDTQYF
J gene: TRBJ2-3
CDR3 length: 17
clone size: .
V gene: TRBV27
D gene: TRBD2

CDR3 DNA: TGTGCCAGCAGGATTGGGGGGATAGCGAACTATGGCTACACCTTC
CDR3 protein: CASRIGGIANYGYTF
J gene: TRBJ1-2
CDR3 length: 15
clone size: .
V gene: TRBV27
D gene: .

CDR3 DNA: TGTGCTAGCAGCTTAGGACGGGGAGGACCAGATACGCAGTATTTT
CDR3 protein: CASSLGRGGPDTQYF
J gene: TRBJ2-3
CDR3 length: 15
clone size: once
V gene: TRBV7-7
D gene: .

CDR3 DNA: TGTGCCAGTAGTATAGGTTCCCCCAGGAGGTATGGCTACACCTTC
CDR3 protein: CASSIGSPRRYGYTF
J gene: TRBJ1-2
CDR3 length: 15
clone size: once
V gene: TRBV19
D gene: .

CDR3 DNA: TGTGCCAGCAGCTTAAATTCACTTAACACTGAAGCTTTCTTT
CDR3 protein: CASSLNSLNTEAFF
J gene: TRBJ1-1
CDR3 length: 14
clone size: .
V gene: TRBV7-3
D gene: .

CDR3 DNA: TGTGCCAGCAGAAGCAGCGGGGCCTACGAGCAGTACTTC
CDR3 protein: CASRSSGAYEQYF
J gene: TRBJ2-7
CDR3 length: 13
clone size: .
V gene: TRBV6-6
D gene: TRBD2

CDR3 DNA: TGTGCCAGCAGCTCGGAGCCTGGAATCGGCTACACCTTC
CDR3 protein: CASSSEPGIGYTF
J gene: TRBJ1-2
CDR3 length: 13
clone size: .
V gene: TRBV7-3
D gene: .

CDR3 DNA: TGTGCCATCAGTGAGCCGGGAGGGGCAGGTAATTCCTACGAGCAGTACTTC
CDR3 protein: CAISEPGGAGNSYEQYF
J gene: TRBJ2-7
CDR3 length: 17
clone size: .
V gene: TRBV10-3
D gene: TRBD2

CDR3 DNA: TGTGCCAGCAGTGAATACGGGGAGGGGAACTATGGCTACACCTTC
CDR3 protein: CASSEYGEGNYGYTF
J gene: TRBJ1-2
CDR3 length: 15
clone size: .
V gene: TRBV25-1
D gene: .

CDR3 DNA: TGTGCCTCGGGGGGCCTAAATCAGCCCCAGCATTTT
CDR3 protein: CASGGLNQPQHF
J gene: TRBJ1-5
CDR3 length: 12
clone size: .
V gene: TRBV28
D gene: .

CDR3 DNA: TGTGCCACCAGCCCTCGGGGGAACTATGGCTACACCTTC
CDR3 protein: CATSPRGNYGYTF
J gene: TRBJ1-2
CDR3 length: 13
clone size: .
V gene: TRBV15
D gene: .

CDR3 DNA: TGTGCCAGTAGTATATCAGCGGGCAGCTACGAGCAGTACTTC
CDR3 protein: CASSISAGSYEQYF
J gene: TRBJ2-7
CDR3 length: 14
clone size: .
V gene: TRBV19
D gene: .

CDR3 DNA: TGTGCCATCAGTGACCGGGACAGGGAGTCCTACGAGCAGTACTTC
CDR3 protein: CAISDRDRESYEQYF
J gene: TRBJ2-7
CDR3 length: 15
clone size: .
V gene: TRBV10-3
D gene: TRBD1